The clone carrying this T cell receptor (beta chain) was found a few times. Its target is unknown. The sample comes from a study of beta chain features in type 1 diabetes. Trimming stripped 2 bases from V and 9 bases from J, with 11 bases between. CDR3 length: 14 residues. Germline V gene sequence: CDR1 SEHNR, CDR2 FQNEAQ (reference sequence). Study-wide findings and caveats: Comparison showed that naive, central memory and Treg TCRB repertoires appeared more similar among patients than among healthy donors. Moderately but significantly shorter TCRB CDR3s were found in Type 1 diabetes patients in all four CD4+ subsets.

Sorting gave populations that all exceeded 98% purity. Expressed TCRB transcripts were sequenced because the entire RNA isolate underwent reverse transcription. Naive, central memory and regulatory T cell samples came to a mean of approximately 3.3 million reads. TCRdb's table, derived via immunoSEQ multiplex PCR, lists solely in-frame clones and lacks some. Of more than 300,000 clones in the sample, approximately 10% were seen once. The chain carries TRBV7-9 and TRBJ1-6; D is uncertain. The source material was central memory CD4+ T cells from blood. The receptor comes from a man aged 30 to 45 with type 1 diabetes. The CDR3 loop is CASSLTDGSSPLHF. In DNA form, the CDR3 reads TGTGCCAGCAGCTTAACGGACGGCTCTTCACCCCTCCACTTT.